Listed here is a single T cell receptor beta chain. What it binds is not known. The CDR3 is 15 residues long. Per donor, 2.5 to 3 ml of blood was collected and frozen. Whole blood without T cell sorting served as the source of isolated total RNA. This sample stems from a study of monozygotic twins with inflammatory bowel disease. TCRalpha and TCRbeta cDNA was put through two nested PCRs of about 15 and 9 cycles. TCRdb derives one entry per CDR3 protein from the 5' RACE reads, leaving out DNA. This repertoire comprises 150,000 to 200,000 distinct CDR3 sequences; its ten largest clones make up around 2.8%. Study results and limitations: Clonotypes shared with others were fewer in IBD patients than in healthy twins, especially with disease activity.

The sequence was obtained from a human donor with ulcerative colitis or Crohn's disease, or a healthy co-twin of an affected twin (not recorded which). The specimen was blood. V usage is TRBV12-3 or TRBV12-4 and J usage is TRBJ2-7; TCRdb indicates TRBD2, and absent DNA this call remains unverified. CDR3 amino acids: CASSFRGNPSYEQYF.